The 18 T cell receptor beta chains given below trace back to one sample, sequenced in a study of blood T cell repertoires in COVID-19. TCRdb's table, derived via immunoSEQ multiplex PCR, lists solely in-frame clones and lacks some. The sample yields some 270,000 clones, around nine tenths seen once. The sequenced sample consisted of peripheral blood. These receptors all stem from a woman aged 55 to 70 who had recovered from COVID-19.

The V gene is TRBV5-1, the J gene TRBJ2-5; 13 nucleotides line up with TRBD2. The germline CDR1 and CDR2 sequences are SGHRS and YFSETQ. The CDR3 is 16 amino acids. V gave up 0 bases and J gave up 4 bases; unmatched junction bases: 3. The CDR3 sequence is CASSLETSGGSETQYF. The CDR3 nucleotides read TGCGCCAGCAGCTTGGAGACTAGCGGGGGGTCAGAGACCCAGTACTTC.

The chain is built from TRBV6-2 or TRBV6-3 and TRBJ2-2; D ambiguous. CDR1 MNHEY and CDR2 SVGEGT come from the germline V gene. The CDR3 is 14 residues long. The V and J ends lost 0 bases and 1 base respectively, with 3 bases between them. The CDR3 DNA sequence: TGTGCCAGCAGTTACTCCCAGAACACCGGGGAGCTGTTTTTT. Amino acids: CASSYSQNTGELFF.

This chain uses TRBV6-1 with TRBJ1-5; 9 bases are a match to TRBD1. The trim removed 7 bases at V and 2 bases at J, leaving 6 bases unmatched. CDR1 and CDR2 from the germline V gene are MNHNS and SASEGT. The CDR3 consists of 15 residues. The CDR3 sequence is CASTQDRGGNQPQHF. CDR3 DNA sequence: TGTGCCAGCACCCAGGACAGGGGAGGCAATCAGCCCCAGCATTTT.

In its sample, this clone was seen a few times. The V gene is TRBV15, the J gene TRBJ2-2; 8 nucleotides align to TRBD2. Germline CDR1 LNHNV, CDR2 YYDKDF (reference sequence). The V gene end was trimmed by 8 bases and the J gene end by 3 bases; junction bases not matched to a gene: 5. This CDR3 region has 14 residues. The CDR3 nucleotides read TGTGCCACCGGGAGAGCGGGGGACACCGGGGAGCTGTTTTTT. Residues: CATGRAGDTGELFF.

There are a few counts of this clone. In DNA, the CDR3 is TGCGCCAGCAGCAAAGGGCCCAGGGGGACTGGAAACACCATATATTTT. Its protein product is CASSKGPRGTGNTIYF. V usage is TRBV4-1 and J usage is TRBJ1-3, with 7 nucleotides matching TRBD1. The J segment lost 2 bases and the V segment lost 5 bases, leaving 9 bases of the junction unmatched. Germline V gene data show CDR1 as MGHRA and CDR2 as YSYEKL. This CDR3 is built from 16 residues.

V is TRBV14 and J is TRBJ1-4; no reliable D call. Germline CDR1 reads SGHDN; CDR2 reads FVKESK. The CDR3 consists of 16 residues. Trimming stripped 2 bases from V and 3 bases from J, with 13 bases between. The CDR3 nucleotides read TGTGCCAGCAGCCAATGGGGAGACGGATCTAATGAAAAACTGTTTTTT. This codes for CASSQWGDGSNEKLFF.

The J gene is TRBJ1-3, the V gene TRBV29-1, with D perhaps matching TRBD1 (5 bases). Germline V CDR1 and CDR2: SQVTM, ANQGSEA. The length of the CDR3 is 12 residues. The CDR3 here is CGGGISGNTIYF. The CDR3 bases are TGCGGTGGGGGGATCTCTGGAAACACCATATATTTT.

The J gene is TRBJ1-1, the V gene TRBV27; maybe TRBD1 (6 bases). With 8 bases removed from V and 11 bases from J, the gap between germline ends came to 12 bases. The CDR3 is made up of 10 amino acids. From germline, CDR1 is MNHEY and CDR2 SMNVEV (reference sequence). CDR3 region: CASGPRGAFF. The CDR3 nucleotides are TGTGCCAGCGGTCCTAGGGGGGCTTTCTTT.

The rearrangement joins TRBV5-4 to TRBJ2-4; D might be TRBD1 (5 bases). The V end lost 2 bases, the J end lost 12 bases, and 15 bases lay between the germline ends. The CDR3 covers 13 residues. CDR1 and CDR2 (germline): SGHNT, YYREEE (reference sequence). The CDR3 nucleotides read TGTGCCAGCAGCTTTATAGGGGAAGAGAATCAGTACTTC. Translation gives CASSFIGEENQYF.

The chain uses TRBV5-1 and TRBJ1-6; 7 bases are shared with TRBD1. The CDR3 extends over 13 amino acids. The trim removed 5 bases at V and 9 bases at J, leaving 5 bases unmatched. Per germline, CDR1 SGHRS and CDR2 YFSETQ. DNA of the CDR3: TGCGCCAGCAGTTGGGCAGGGGGTTCACCCCTCCACTTT. Amino acids: CASSWAGGSPLHF.

The V and J genes are TRBV18 and TRBJ1-2; weak D call: TRBD1 (5 bases). V dropped 8 bases and J dropped 6 bases, with 22 bases sitting between them. The CDR3 runs to 15 residues. Germline CDR1 is KGHSH and CDR2 is LQKENI. CDR3 bases: TGTGCCAGCACGGAGACCCAGGGCGCGCAACATGGCTACACCTTC. It yields the protein CASTETQGAQHGYTF. Filled out from reference TRBV18 and TRBJ1-2, the complete variable domain reads NAGVMQNPRHLVRRRGQEARLRCSPMKGHSHVYWYRQLPEEGLKFMVYLQKENIIDESGMPKERFSAEFPKEGPSILRIQQVVRGDSAAYFCASTETQGAQHGYTFGSGTRLTVV.

The chain carries TRBV7-2 and TRBJ2-1; a possible D gene is TRBD2 (6 bases). The CDR3 has 15 amino acids. Germline V CDR1 and CDR2: SGHTA, FQGNSA. V dropped 1 base and J dropped 6 bases, with 13 bases sitting between them. CDR3 in amino acids: CASSLELARSNEQFF. CDR3 DNA: TGTGCCAGCAGCTTAGAACTAGCCCGATCCAATGAGCAGTTCTTC.

This clone has only a few counts. CDR3 protein: CASSQGHTSGNTIYF. CDR3 sequence (DNA): TGCGCCAGCAGCCAGGGCCATACCTCTGGAAACACCATATATTTT. The chain employs TRBV4-1 and TRBJ1-3; D remains ambiguous. This CDR3 comprises 15 residues. The germline V gene has CDR1 MGHRA and CDR2 YSYEKL. Between the trimmed V and J ends, which lost 3 bases and 0 bases, there was a span of 9 bases.

This sequence joins TRBV28 and TRBJ1-4; 8 bases map to TRBD1. The CDR3 is 14 amino acids. The V and J ends lost 3 bases and 8 bases, in that order; junction bases with no gene match: 5. Germline values: CDR1 MDHEN, CDR2 SYDVKM. In nucleotides, the CDR3 is TGTGCCAGCAGTTTGACCGGGACAGGCGAAAAACTGTTTTTT. Encoded protein: CASSLTGTGEKLFF. Supplemented by reference TRBV28 and TRBJ1-4, the full variable domain reads DVKVTQSSRYLVKRTGEKVFLECVQDMDHENMFWYRQDPGLGLRLIYFSYDVKMKEKGDIPEGYSVSREKKERFSLILESASTNQTSMYLCASSLTGTGEKLFFGSGTQLSVL.

This clone was found a few times. This sequence joins TRBV3-1 (or the pseudogene TRBV3-2) and TRBJ2-5; TRBD1 is a possible D gene (5 bases). CDR3 length: 12 residues. Per the germline V gene, CDR1 is LGHDT and CDR2 is YNNKEL (reference sequence). V gave up 0 bases and J gave up 14 bases, with 13 bases separating them. The CDR3 nucleotides are TGTGCCAGCAGCCAAGAGGGCAGGGCCATTTACTTC. It translates to CASSQEGRAIYF.

This clone was seen just once. In DNA, the CDR3 is TGTGCCACCTCACTCACTGAAGCTTTCTTT. It is translated as CATSLTEAFF. This chain links TRBV12-3 or TRBV12-4 with TRBJ1-1, with D unresolved. V shed 10 bases and J shed 4 bases, with 7 bases lying between them. The CDR3 sequence is 10 residues long.

Only a few counts were recorded for this clone. V is TRBV5-1 and J is TRBJ1-4; 9 nucleotides line up with TRBD1. The germline V gene encodes CDR1 SGHRS and CDR2 YFSETQ. The trim removed 5 bases at V and 7 bases at J, leaving 6 bases unmatched. The CDR3 is 14 amino acids. CDR3 bases: TGCGCCAGCAGATTCGACAGGGGGAGTGAAAAACTGTTTTTT. Translation: CASRFDRGSEKLFF.

The chain uses TRBV6-5 and TRBJ2-5; 7 nucleotides align to TRBD1. This CDR3 spans 14 amino acids. J lost 1 base, V lost 5 bases, and 4 bases had no gene match. Germline loops: CDR1 MNHEY, CDR2 SVGAGI. CDR3 residues: CASSPAGGQETQYF. CDR3 nucleotides: TGTGCCAGCAGTCCGGCAGGGGGCCAAGAGACCCAGTACTTC.